This TCR beta chain was retrieved from a study of PD-1 blockade in classical Hodgkin lymphoma. Germline CDR1 is SGDLS and CDR2 is YYNGEE. The CDR3 is made up of 13 amino acids. V lost 7 bases, J lost 2 bases, and 12 bases lay in between. About this clone: What it binds is not known.

Study findings and constraints: Any patient who commenced nivolumab under 1 year after ASCT was excluded. What drove the repertoire differences, possibly disease activity or prior therapy, has not been defined. Unlike CD8+ TCR diversity, which did not rise significantly by C4D1, CD4+ TCR diversity did.

Using immunoSEQ multiplex PCR, the repertoire was profiled, and TCRdb retains in-frame clones only, with some absent. The table has 6,800 or so clones, approximately 80% seen once. Patients all relapsed after autologous stem cell transplantation, and there was variation in brentuximab vedotin exposure. The clonotype was recovered from a human donor with classical Hodgkin lymphoma. The chain couples TRBV9 to TRBJ1-1, with D possibly being TRBD1 (6 bases). The sequences come from peripheral blood mononuclear cells (PBMCs), collected before the second cycle of nivolumab. CDR3 protein: CASSQGYNTEAFF. CDR3 DNA: TGTGCCAGCTCACAGGGATATAACACTGAAGCTTTCTTT. The full variable domain, completed using reference TRBV9 and TRBJ1-1, is DSGVTQTPKHLITATGQRVTLRCSPRSGDLSVYWYQQSLDQGLQFLIQYYNGEERAKGNILERFSAQQFPDLHSELNLSSLELGDSALYFCASSQGYNTEAFFGQGTRLTVV.